The clone carrying this T cell receptor (beta chain) occurred a few times. The antigen is undetermined. The entry originates in a study of molecular identifiers for immune sequencing clone quantification. Study details: Split five ways in replicates, RNA from approximately 20,000 or 100,000 naive CD8 cells had four portions sequenced.

V lost 0 bases, J lost 4 bases, and 19 bases lay in between. CDR3 length: 17 residues. Per germline, CDR1 LGHNA and CDR2 YSLEER. Bulk TCR libraries used previously described methods and listed TCR primers. Via MiXCR, TCRdb re-called the PCR reads, giving one row per CDR3 protein. Among about 640,000 distinct CDR3 sequences, 20% were seen once, and the ten largest hold roughly 0.85%. General study findings and limits: Amid 750,000 to 1,000,000 naive cells, spiked Jurkat TCR RNA from one cell was reportedly still detectable. It was shown that clones above 20 RNA copies held over 98% of effector molecules, but under 1% in naive cells.

The origin of this receptor is a human donor in good health. Some libraries in this study had Jurkat cell RNA spiked in. This chain links TRBV4-3 with TRBJ2-7; D is perhaps TRBD1 (6 bases). Sequenced sample: naive CD8+ T cells from blood, with Jurkat cell RNA spiked in. Subset specified: FACS-sorted CD8+CD4-CCR7+CD45RA+ naive T cells. The CDR3 protein is CASSQDRDVRGNYEQYF. The CDR3 region has the DNA TGCGCCAGCAGCCAAGATAGGGACGTCAGGGGAAATTACGAGCAGTACTTC.